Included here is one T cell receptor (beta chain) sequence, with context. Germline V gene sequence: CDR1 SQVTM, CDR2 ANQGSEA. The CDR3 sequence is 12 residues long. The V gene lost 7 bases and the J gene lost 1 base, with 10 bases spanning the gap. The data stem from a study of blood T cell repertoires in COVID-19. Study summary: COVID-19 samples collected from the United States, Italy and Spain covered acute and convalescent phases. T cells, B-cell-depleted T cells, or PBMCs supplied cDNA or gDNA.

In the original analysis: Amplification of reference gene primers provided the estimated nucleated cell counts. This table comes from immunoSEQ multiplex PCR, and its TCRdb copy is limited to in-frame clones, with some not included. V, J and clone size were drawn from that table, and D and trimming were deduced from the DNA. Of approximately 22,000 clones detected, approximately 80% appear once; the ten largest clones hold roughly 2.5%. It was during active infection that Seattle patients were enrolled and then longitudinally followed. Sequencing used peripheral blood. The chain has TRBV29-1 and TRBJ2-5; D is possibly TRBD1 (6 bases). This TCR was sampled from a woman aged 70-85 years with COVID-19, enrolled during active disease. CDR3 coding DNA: TGCAGCGCCCACAGGGTCCAAGAGACCCAGTACTTC. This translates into CSAHRVQETQYF. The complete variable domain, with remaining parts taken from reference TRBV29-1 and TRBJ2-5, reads SAVISQKPSRDICQRGTSLTIQCQVDSQVTMMFWYRQQPGQSLTLIATANQGSEATYESGFVIDKFPISRPNLTFSTLTVSNMSPEDSSIYLCSAHRVQETQYFGPGTRLLVL.